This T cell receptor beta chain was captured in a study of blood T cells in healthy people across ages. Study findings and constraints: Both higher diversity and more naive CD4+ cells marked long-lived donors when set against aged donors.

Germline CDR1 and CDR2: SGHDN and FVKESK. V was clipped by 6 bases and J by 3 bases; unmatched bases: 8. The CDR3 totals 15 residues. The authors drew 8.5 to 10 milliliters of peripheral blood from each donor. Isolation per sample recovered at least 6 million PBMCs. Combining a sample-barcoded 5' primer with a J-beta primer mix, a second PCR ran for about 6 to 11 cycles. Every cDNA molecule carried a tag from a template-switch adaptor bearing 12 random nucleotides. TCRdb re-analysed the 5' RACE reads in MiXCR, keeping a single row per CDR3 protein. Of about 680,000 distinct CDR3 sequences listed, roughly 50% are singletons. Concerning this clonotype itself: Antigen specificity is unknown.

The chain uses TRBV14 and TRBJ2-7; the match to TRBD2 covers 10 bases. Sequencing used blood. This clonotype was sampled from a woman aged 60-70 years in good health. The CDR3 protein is CASSLSSGSFYEQYF. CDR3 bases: TGTGCCAGCAGTCTTTCTAGCGGGAGCTTCTACGAGCAGTACTTC. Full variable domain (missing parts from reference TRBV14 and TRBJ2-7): EAGVTQFPSHSVIEKGQTVTLRCDPISGHDNLYWYRRVMGKEIKFLLHFVKESKQDESGMPNNRFLAERTGGTYSTLKVQPAELEDSGVYFCASSLSSGSFYEQYFGPGTRLTVT.